This record covers a single T cell receptor beta chain. This table comes from immunoSEQ multiplex PCR, and its TCRdb copy is limited to in-frame clones, with some not included. The sample consists of about 120,000 clones, around four fifths of them appearing once. The data were taken from a study of blood T cell repertoires in COVID-19. Germline V CDR1 and CDR2: MRHNA, SNTAGT. The V gene lost 2 bases and the J gene lost 11 bases, with 9 bases spanning the gap. CDR3 length equals 11 residues. The chain links TRBV6-4 to TRBJ2-5, with D uncertain. The receptor comes from a man in his 70s with active or convalescent COVID-19. The sequencing input was peripheral blood. CDR3 protein: CASSDVVAQYF. Here the CDR3 DNA reads TGTGCCAGCAGTGACGTGGTGGCACAGTACTTC.